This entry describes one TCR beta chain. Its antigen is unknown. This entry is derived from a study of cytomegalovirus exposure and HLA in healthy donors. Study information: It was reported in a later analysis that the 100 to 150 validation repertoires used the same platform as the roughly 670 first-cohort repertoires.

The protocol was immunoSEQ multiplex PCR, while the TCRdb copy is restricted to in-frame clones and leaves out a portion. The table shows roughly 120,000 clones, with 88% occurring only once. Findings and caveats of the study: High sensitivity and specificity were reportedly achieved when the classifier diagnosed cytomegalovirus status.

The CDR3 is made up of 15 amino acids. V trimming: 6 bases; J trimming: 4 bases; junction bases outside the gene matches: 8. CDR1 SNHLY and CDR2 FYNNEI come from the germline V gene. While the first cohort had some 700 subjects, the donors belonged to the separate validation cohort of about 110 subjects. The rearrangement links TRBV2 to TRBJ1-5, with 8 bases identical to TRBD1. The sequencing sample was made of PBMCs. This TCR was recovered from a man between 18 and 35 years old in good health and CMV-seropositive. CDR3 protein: CASRWDRQGNQPQHF. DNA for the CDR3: TGTGCCAGCAGGTGGGACAGGCAAGGGAATCAGCCCCAGCATTTT.